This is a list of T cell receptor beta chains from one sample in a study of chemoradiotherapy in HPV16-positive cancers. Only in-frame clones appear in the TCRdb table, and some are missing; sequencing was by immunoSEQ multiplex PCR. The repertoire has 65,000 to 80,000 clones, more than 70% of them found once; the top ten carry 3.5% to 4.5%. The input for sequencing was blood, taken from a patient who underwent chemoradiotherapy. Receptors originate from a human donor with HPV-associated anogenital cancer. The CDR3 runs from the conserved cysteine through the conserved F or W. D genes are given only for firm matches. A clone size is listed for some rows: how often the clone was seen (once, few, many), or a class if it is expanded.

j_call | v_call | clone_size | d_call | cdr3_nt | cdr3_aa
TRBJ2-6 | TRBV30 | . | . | TGTGCCTGGAGACGTTTGGGCATCCGCTCTGGGGCCAACGTCCTGACTTTC | CAWRRLGIRSGANVLTF
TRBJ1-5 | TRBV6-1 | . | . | TGTGCCAGCAGTGAAAATTTGGAGATCAGGGGCAATCAGCCCCAGCATTTT | CASSENLEIRGNQPQHF
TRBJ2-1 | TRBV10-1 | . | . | TGCGCCGTTATGGACCGGGTAACCAATGAGCAGTTCTTC | CAVMDRVTNEQFF
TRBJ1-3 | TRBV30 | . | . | TGTGCCTGGGTTTACTGGGACACCATATATTTT | CAWVYWDTIYF
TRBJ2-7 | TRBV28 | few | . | TGTGCCAGCAGTTTTCCCTCAGGGAGCTCCTACGAGCAGTACTTC | CASSFPSGSSYEQYF
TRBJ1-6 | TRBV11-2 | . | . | TGTGCCAGCAGCTCGACCGTCGACCTTAGCTGGGGACCCCTCCACTTT | CASSSTVDLSWGPLHF
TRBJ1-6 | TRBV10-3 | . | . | TGTGCCATCAGTGAGGGGAATTCACCCCTCCACTTT | CAISEGNSPLHF
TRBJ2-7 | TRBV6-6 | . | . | TGTGCCAGCAGTTACGGCCGCGAGCAGTACTTC | CASSYGREQYF
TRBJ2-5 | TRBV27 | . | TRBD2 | TGTGCCAGCAGTTCCTCCGGGACTAGCGGGGTGGGAGAGACCCAGTACTTC | CASSSSGTSGVGETQYF
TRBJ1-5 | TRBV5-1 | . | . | TGCGCCAGCAGCCCATTGGACCCCAATCAGCCCCAGCATTTT | CASSPLDPNQPQHF
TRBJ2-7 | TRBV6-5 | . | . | TGTGCCAGCAGAGGATCAGGGGCGAGGGGCGAGCAGTACTTC | CASRGSGARGEQYF
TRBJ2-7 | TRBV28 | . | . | TGTGCCAGCAGTTCTCTCAGTTTGGCCGGGCCCTACGAGCAGTACTTC | CASSSLSLAGPYEQYF
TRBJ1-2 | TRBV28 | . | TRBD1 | TGTGCCAGCAGCCTTACGAGGCAGGGGGGGATTAACTATGGCTACACCTTC | CASSLTRQGGINYGYTF
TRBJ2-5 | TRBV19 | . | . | TGTGCCAGTAGTATAAGGCGGAATGTGGCCCAGTACTTC | CASSIRRNVAQYF
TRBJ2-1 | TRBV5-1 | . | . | TGCGCCAGCAATCAATGGGGAACGGAAGAGCAGTTCTTC | CASNQWGTEEQFF
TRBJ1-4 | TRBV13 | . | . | TGTGCCAGCACTCCCAATGGAGGGGCGAGTGGAGAAAAACTGTTTTTT | CASTPNGGASGEKLFF
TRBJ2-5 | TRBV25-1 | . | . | TGTGCCAGCAGTGAATATGGGGTAGGCCGGGAGACCCAGTACTTC | CASSEYGVGRETQYF
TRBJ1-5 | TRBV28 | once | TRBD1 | TGTGCCAGCAGGAACAGGGGGCCTGGCAATCAGCCCCAGCATTTT | CASRNRGPGNQPQHF
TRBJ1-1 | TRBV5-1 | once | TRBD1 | TGCGCCAGCAGCTTGCGGACAGGGGAATACACTGAAGCTTTCTTT | CASSLRTGEYTEAFF
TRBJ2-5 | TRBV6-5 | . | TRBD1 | TGTGCCAGCAGTTACGCAGGGGGCTCCCAGTACTTC | CASSYAGGSQYF
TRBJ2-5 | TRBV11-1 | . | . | TGTGCCAGCAGCTCAGGGGAGACCCAGTACTTC | CASSSGETQYF
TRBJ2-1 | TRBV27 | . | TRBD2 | TGTGCCAGCAGTGTGCGACTAGCGGGGAGGAGTCATGAGCAGTTCTTC | CASSVRLAGRSHEQFF
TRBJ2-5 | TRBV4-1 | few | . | TGCGCCAGCAGCCACAGGGAAGAGACCCAGTACTTC | CASSHREETQYF
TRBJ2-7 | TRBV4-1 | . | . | TGCGCCAGCAGCCAAGCGGGGGCCGAGCAGTACTTC | CASSQAGAEQYF
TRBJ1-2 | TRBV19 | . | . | TGTGCCAGTAGTATTGCGGGGAATCTGAGCTACACCTTC | CASSIAGNLSYTF
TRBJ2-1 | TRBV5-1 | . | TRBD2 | TGCGCCAGCAGCCTCCGGCAGGGAGGGGAGGGTGAGCAGTTCTTC | CASSLRQGGEGEQFF
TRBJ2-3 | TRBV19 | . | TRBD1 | TGTGCCAGTAGGGGCAGGGGGACAGATACGCAGTATTTT | CASRGRGTDTQYF
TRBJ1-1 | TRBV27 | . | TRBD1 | TGTGCCAGCAGTTTATTCGGACAGGTGACGAACACTGAAGCTTTCTTT | CASSLFGQVTNTEAFF
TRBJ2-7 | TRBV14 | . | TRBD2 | TGTGCCAGCAGCCAAGACGTCGGGAGGGGGTCCTACGAGCAGTACTTC | CASSQDVGRGSYEQYF
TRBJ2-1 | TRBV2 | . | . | TGTGCCAGCGGCACGAGCTCCTACAATGAGCAGTTCTTC | CASGTSSYNEQFF
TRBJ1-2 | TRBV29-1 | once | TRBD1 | TGCAGCGTTGGGGGACAGAACTATGGCTACACCTTC | CSVGGQNYGYTF
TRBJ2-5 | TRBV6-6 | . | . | TGTGCCAGCAGTTACTCGACACGGCAGAAAGAGACCCAGTACTTC | CASSYSTRQKETQYF
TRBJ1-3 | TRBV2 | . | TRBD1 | TGTGCCAGCAGTAGGGGGACAGCCTATCCCACACGCGGAAACACCATATATTTT | CASSRGTAYPTRGNTIYF
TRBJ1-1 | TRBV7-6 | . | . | TGTGCCAGCAGCTTATACACCCTTAGCAACACTGAAGCTTTCTTT | CASSLYTLSNTEAFF
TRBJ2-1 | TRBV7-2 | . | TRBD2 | TGTGCCAGCAGCTTGAGAGGCGGGAGGACCTACAATGAGCAGTTCTTC | CASSLRGGRTYNEQFF
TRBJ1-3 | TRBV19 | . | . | TGTGCCAGTAGTATTAACAGTGCGCTTTCTGGAAACACCATATATTTT | CASSINSALSGNTIYF
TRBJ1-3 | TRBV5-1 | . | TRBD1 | TGCGCCAGCAGGGACAGGCCCTCTGGAAACACCATATATTTT | CASRDRPSGNTIYF
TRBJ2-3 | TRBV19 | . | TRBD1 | TGTGCCAGTAGTATAGGACAGGGAAGAACAGATACGCAGTATTTT | CASSIGQGRTDTQYF
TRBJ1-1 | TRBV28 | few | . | TGTGCCAGCAGTTTTGTTCGGGGGAACACTGAAGCTTTCTTT | CASSFVRGNTEAFF
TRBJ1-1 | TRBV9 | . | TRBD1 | TGTGCCAGCAGCGTAGCCCCTCCCGGGACAGTCATGAACACTGAAGCTTTCTTT | CASSVAPPGTVMNTEAFF
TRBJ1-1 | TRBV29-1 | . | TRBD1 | TGCAGCGTCGCGGGACAGGGGAATGTAGAAGCTTTCTTT | CSVAGQGNVEAFF
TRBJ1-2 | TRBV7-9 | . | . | TGTGCCAGCAGCTCCGACCCAGGGAAAGGCTACACCTTC | CASSSDPGKGYTF
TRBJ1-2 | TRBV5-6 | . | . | TGTGCCAGCAGCATGGCCATCTATGGCTACACCTTC | CASSMAIYGYTF
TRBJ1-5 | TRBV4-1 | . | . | TGCGCCAGCAGCCAAGCTCCGCTAAATCAGCCCCAGCATTTT | CASSQAPLNQPQHF
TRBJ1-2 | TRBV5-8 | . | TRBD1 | TGTGCCAGCAGCTACCGGACAGGGGGCAACTATGGCTACACCTTC | CASSYRTGGNYGYTF
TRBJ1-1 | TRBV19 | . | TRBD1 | TGTGCCAGTAGGATACAGGGGGCGCGGACTGAAGCTTTCTTT | CASRIQGARTEAFF
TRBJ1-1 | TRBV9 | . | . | TGTGCCAGCAGCGCGGCACAGGGTTGGGACACTGAAGCTTTCTTT | CASSAAQGWDTEAFF
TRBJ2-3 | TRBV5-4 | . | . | TGTGCCAGCAGCTTGGGTGGGAGAGGAGATACGCAGTATTTT | CASSLGGRGDTQYF
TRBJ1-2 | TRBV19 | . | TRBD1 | TGTGCCAGTAGTATAGGGGGGACAGATGGCTACACCTTC | CASSIGGTDGYTF
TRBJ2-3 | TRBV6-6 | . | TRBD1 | TGTGCCAGCAGGGGGACAGGGGGCGTGACAGATACGCAGTATTTT | CASRGTGGVTDTQYF
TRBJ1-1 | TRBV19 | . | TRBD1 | TGTGCCAGTAGTAGTAGACAGGGAATAGTTCCTGAAGCTTTCTTT | CASSSRQGIVPEAFF